This TCR beta chain originates from a study of cytomegalovirus exposure and HLA in healthy donors. This clone was seen only once. Its antigen is currently unknown. The CDR3 consists of 14 residues. V shed 4 bases and J 6 bases; nucleotides not matched to a gene: 4. The germline CDR1 and CDR2 sequences are MNHNS and SASEGT. Primers: 60 Vbeta forward and 13 Jbeta reverse. Profiling relied on immunoSEQ multiplex PCR, and the TCRdb table lists in-frame clones only, not all of them. The sample yields more than 130,000 clones, 78% seen once. Study-wide findings and caveats: An analysis done earlier found most TCR beta V segments productive about 87% or about 30% of the time. Available immune exposure information was restricted to CMV serostatus only. Relative to the approximately 630-donor mean, N-insertions were reportedly fewer in an Asian-associated ancestry cluster in a later analysis.

The chain is built from TRBV6-1 and TRBJ1-5; 9 nucleotides line up with TRBD1. This TCR derives from a male donor in good health and CMV-seronegative. Sequencing was done on a sample of PBMCs. The CDR3 DNA reads as TGTGCCAGCAGTGTGGGACAGGGTGCTCAGCCCCAGCATTTT. It encodes CASSVGQGAQPQHF.